The present TCR beta chain was sequenced within a study of cytomegalovirus exposure and HLA in healthy donors. Overall study: Out of around 360 genotyped donors, less than 85% belonged to the Caucasian-associated ancestry cluster.

In germline, CDR1 is GTSNPN, CDR2 SVGIG (reference sequence). This CDR3 is 12 amino acids long. Trimming at V came to 5 bases and at J to 8 bases, leaving 7 bases not matched to a gene. The primer mix had 60 Vbeta and 13 Jbeta primers. TCRdb keeps only in-frame clones here, not all; method: immunoSEQ multiplex PCR. The profile shows approximately 160,000 clones, 77% of them singletons. Sequences were obtained from PBMCs. This TCR came from a woman aged 25 to 39 in good health and CMV-seropositive. The chain links TRBV30 to TRBJ1-1; TRBD1 matches 8 bases. The chain's CDR3 is CAWDPGQAEAFF. CDR3 nucleotide sequence: TGTGCCTGGGACCCGGGACAGGCCGAAGCTTTCTTT. Full variable domain (remainder filled in from reference TRBV30 and TRBJ1-1): SQTIHQWPATLVQPVGSPLSLECTVEGTSNPNLYWYRQAAGRGLQLLFYSVGIGQISSEVPQNLSASRPQDRQFILSSKKLLLSDSGFYLCAWDPGQAEAFFGQGTRLTVV.